This TCR beta chain comes out of a study of PD-L1 blockade in urothelial cancer. Study at large: Atezolizumab therapy began for patients in the mid-2010s, dosed at 1,200 mg intravenously every 3 weeks. About 85% of the 29 patients were men with bladder-origin urothelial cancer. At 6 weeks and at 3 weeks (second dose) after treatment start, blood was analyzed. Study-wide points: Durable-benefit patients had greater expansion of tumor-associated blood clones at 3 weeks.

Time point reported: pretreatment peripheral blood. Repertoires were generated with immunoSEQ multiplex PCR, while TCRdb's copy carries only in-frame clones and drops some. Among approximately 100,000 clones listed, approximately 88% were seen once. The V end was cut by 1 base, the J end by 2 bases, with 12 bases between. CDR1 is SGHAT and CDR2 is FQNNGV in the germline V gene. There are 16 residues in the CDR3. To note about this clone: What it binds is unknown.

The gene calls are TRBV11-2 and TRBJ1-5; D possibly corresponds to TRBD1 (6 bases). This receptor was obtained from a woman older than 75 with urothelial cancer. Source: PBMCs, taken around atezolizumab (anti-PD-L1) treatment. This chain's CDR3 is CASSLAGARGNQPQHF. The CDR3 nucleotides read TGTGCCAGCAGCTTAGCAGGGGCCCGAGGCAATCAGCCCCAGCATTTT.